This T cell receptor beta chain originates from a study of T cell responses to AZD1222 COVID-19 vaccine. Study observations and caveats: Unmutated variant regions reportedly attract nearly half of all spike-specific TCRs.

Remarks on this clone: What it recognizes is unknown.

The germline V gene encodes CDR1 SGHAT and CDR2 FQNNGV. Trimming removed 0 bases at V and 1 base at J, with 7 bases between. CDR3 length equals 15 residues. Clones were read by immunoSEQ multiplex PCR, and TCRdb kept only the in-frame ones, dropping some. The sample lists 120,000 to 150,000 clones; approximately 90% were seen once. The specimen was peripheral blood, collected 28 days after the second AZD1222 dose. This TCR was sampled from an adult who received the AZD1222 COVID-19 vaccine. The V and J genes are TRBV11-2 and TRBJ1-5; perhaps TRBD1 as D (5 bases). CDR3 DNA sequence: TGTGCCAGCAGCTTAGAGGGACTGAGCAATCAGCCCCAGCATTTT. Protein product: CASSLEGLSNQPQHF. The variable domain in full, with the rest retrieved from reference TRBV11-2 and TRBJ1-5, is EAGVAQSPRYKIIEKRQSVAFWCNPISGHATLYWYQQILGQGPKLLIQFQNNGVVDDSQLPKDRFSAERLKGVDSTLKIQPAKLEDSAVYLCASSLEGLSNQPQHFGDGTRLSIL.